Listed below are T cell receptor beta chains from one sample, sequenced in a study of blood T cells in healthy people across ages. TCRdb reanalysed the 5' RACE reads using MiXCR and keeps one entry per CDR3 protein. Seen here are 1.5 million or so distinct CDR3 sequences, roughly 40% observed once, and the top ten hold 7.9%. The specimen sequenced was blood. The receptors were sampled from a woman aged 18-30 years in good health. Both conserved end residues are part of each CDR3. A D gene is named only where the DNA matches it firmly. Clone size is not always given. Where it is, it says once, few, many or a class for expanded clones.

V gene	J gene	clone size	D gene	CDR3 DNA	CDR3 protein
TRBV7-9	TRBJ2-4	few	-	TGTGCCAGCAGCCCCCTGAGACTGGTTGAGCAGTACTTC	CASSPLRLVEQYF
TRBV6-1	TRBJ2-3	-	-	TGTGCCACCCAAAATCTAGCTGCAGATACGCAGTATTTT	CATQNLAADTQYF
TRBV3-1	TRBJ1-1	-	-	TGTGCCAGCAGCCAAGATGGCCAGGGCGGAACTGAAGCTTTCTTT	CASSQDGQGGTEAFF
TRBV5-1	TRBJ2-3	few	-	TGCGCCAGCAGCTTGGGAACGGCCGAATCTTCAGATACGCAGTATTTT	CASSLGTAESSDTQYF
TRBV20-1	TRBJ2-1	-	-	TGCAGTGCTAGACCCCTAGGGGGGGGCTACAATGAGCAGTTCTTC	CSARPLGGGYNEQFF
TRBV12-3/TRBV12-4	TRBJ2-7	few	-	TGTGCCAGCAGTGGGGTCGGGGGGCACTCCTACGAGCAGTACTTC	CASSGVGGHSYEQYF
TRBV7-8	TRBJ2-7	few	TRBD1	TGTGCCAGCAGCGCCCGGACAGGGACCTACGAGCAGTACTTC	CASSARTGTYEQYF
TRBV5-1	TRBJ2-5	-	TRBD2	TGCGCCAGCGGACTAGCGGGGGGCAACAATGAGCAGTACTTC	CASGLAGGNNEQYF
TRBV7-2	TRBJ2-1	few	TRBD2	TGTGCCAGCAGCTTGATGGTAGCGGGGGGAGATGAGCAGTTCTTC	CASSLMVAGGDEQFF
TRBV20-1	TRBJ2-1	-	-	TGCAGTGCGGGGCCGCCCTCCTACAATGAGCAGTTCTTC	CSAGPPSYNEQFF
TRBV6-5	TRBJ2-7	-	TRBD2	TGTGCCAGCAGTTACTCGATTAGCGGGGGGTCCTACGAGCAGTACTTC	CASSYSISGGSYEQYF
TRBV7-6	TRBJ2-7	-	TRBD1	TGTGCCAGCAGCACTGGACAGGGTGGGGCCTACGAGCAGTACTTC	CASSTGQGGAYEQYF
TRBV28	TRBJ1-1	-	-	TGTGCCAGCAGTCAAACGGACACTGAAGCTTTCTTT	CASSQTDTEAFF
TRBV4-2	TRBJ2-6	-	-	TGTGCCAGCAGCCAAGATGAGACTGCTGGGGCCAACGTCCTGACTTTC	CASSQDETAGANVLTF
TRBV6-5	TRBJ2-5	few	-	TGTGCCAGCAGTTATGAGGGTCTAGAGACCCAGTACTTC	CASSYEGLETQYF
TRBV4-1	TRBJ2-3	-	TRBD1	TGCGCCAGCAGCTCCAGACAGGGGATCACAGATACGCAGTATTTT	CASSSRQGITDTQYF
TRBV20-1	TRBJ2-7	few	TRBD2	TGCAGTGTCCCGGGACTAGCCTCCTACGAGCAGTACTTC	CSVPGLASYEQYF
TRBV9	TRBJ2-5	-	-	TGTGCCAGCAGCGTAGAGGTGGGGCTCGAGACCCAGTACTTC	CASSVEVGLETQYF
TRBV5-1	TRBJ1-2	-	-	TGCGCCAGCAGCCTGCAAGGGGGGGAAATAGGAGGCTACACCTTC	CASSLQGGEIGGYTF
TRBV28	TRBJ1-2	-	-	TGTGCCAGCAGTTCCAACTATAACTATGGCTACACCTTC	CASSSNYNYGYTF
TRBV10-1	TRBJ2-2	-	-	TGCGCCAGCAGTGAGGTGCTGGCCGGGGAGCTGTTTTTT	CASSEVLAGELFF
TRBV7-9	TRBJ2-3	once	-	TGTGCCAGCAGCTTGGGCTTGCTAAGCCCAGATACGCAGTATTTT	CASSLGLLSPDTQYF
TRBV5-1	TRBJ2-7	-	-	TGCGCCAGCAGCTTGGTATCACCAGGGTTGTCCCCTTACGAGCAGTACTTC	CASSLVSPGLSPYEQYF
TRBV7-6	TRBJ2-1	-	TRBD1	TGTGCCAGCAGCTTAGCGGTCGGACAGGGGTACAATGAGCAGTTCTTC	CASSLAVGQGYNEQFF